Listed below are T cell receptor beta chains from one sample, sequenced in a study of blood T cell repertoires in COVID-19. TCRdb's table, derived via immunoSEQ multiplex PCR, lists solely in-frame clones and lacks some. This table has around 190,000 clones, roughly 84% appearing once. Sequencing input: PBMCs or T cells enriched from blood (not recorded which). These receptors all stem from a woman in her 30s who had been exposed to COVID-19. Each CDR3 is given with its conserved first and last residue. The order of the fields is clone size, V gene, D gene, J gene, CDR3 protein, CDR3 DNA. D genes are given only for firm matches. The size entry is marked missing in some rows and otherwise reads once, few, many or a size class.

NA	TRBV9	TRBD2	TRBJ2-2	CASSVGLAAGELFF	TGTGCCAGCAGCGTGGGACTAGCGGCCGGGGAGCTGTTTTTT
many	TRBV9	NA	TRBJ2-3	CASSVEVEGADTQYF	TGTGCCAGCAGCGTAGAGGTAGAGGGTGCAGATACGCAGTATTTT
NA	TRBV5-4	TRBD2	TRBJ2-3	CASSLVGGGEYF	TGTGCCAGCAGCTTGGTTGGCGGGGGGGAGTATTTT
once	TRBV3-1/TRBV3-2	NA	TRBJ1-1	CASSSHTGGRTEAFF	TGTGCCAGCAGCTCCCATACCGGGGGGAGAACTGAAGCTTTCTTT
NA	TRBV19	TRBD1	TRBJ1-4	CASSDRGLLPIREKLFF	TGTGCCAGTAGCGACAGGGGGCTACTTCCCATTAGGGAAAAACTGTTTTTT
NA	TRBV7-8	NA	TRBJ1-5	CASSLSGATGRQPQHF	TGTGCCAGCAGCTTAAGTGGGGCGACAGGACGCCAGCCCCAGCATTTT
NA	TRBV4-3	NA	TRBJ1-1	CASSPQRDTEAFF	TGCGCCAGCAGTCCGCAACGGGACACTGAAGCTTTCTTT
NA	TRBV15	NA	TRBJ2-3	CATSPGGDTQYF	TGTGCCACCAGTCCGGGTGGAGATACGCAGTATTTT
NA	TRBV2	TRBD2	TRBJ2-1	CASCQGTSGAYEQFF	TGTGCCAGCTGTCAGGGGACTAGCGGGGCCTATGAGCAGTTCTTC
NA	TRBV10-1	NA	TRBJ2-3	CASSESATDTQYF	TGCGCCAGCAGTGAGTCCGCGACAGATACGCAGTATTTT
NA	TRBV19	NA	TRBJ2-1	CASSIDGRGYNEQFF	TGTGCCAGTAGTATAGATGGCAGGGGCTACAATGAGCAGTTCTTC
NA	TRBV3-1/TRBV3-2	TRBD2	TRBJ2-1	CASSLRSGEEQFF	TGTGCCAGCAGTCTTCGTAGCGGGGAAGAGCAGTTCTTC
NA	TRBV2	NA	TRBJ1-5	CASSEGRPSNQPQHF	TGTGCCAGCAGTGAAGGGCGGCCTAGCAATCAGCCCCAGCATTTT
once	TRBV5-4	TRBD1	TRBJ2-7	CASSLLAGGSYEQYF	TGTGCCAGCAGCTTGTTGGCAGGGGGCTCCTACGAGCAGTACTTC
NA	TRBV4-3	NA	TRBJ1-1	CASSRQAMNTEAFF	TGCGCCAGCAGCCGACAGGCGATGAACACTGAAGCTTTCTTT
NA	TRBV4-1	TRBD2	TRBJ2-1	CASSLSGSSYNEQFF	TGCGCCAGCAGCCTAAGCGGGAGCTCCTACAATGAGCAGTTCTTC
once	TRBV3-1/TRBV3-2	TRBD1	TRBJ2-2	CASSPRGSRGLRNTGELFF	TGTGCCAGCAGCCCCCGGGGTAGCAGGGGGCTCAGGAACACCGGGGAGCTGTTTTTT
NA	TRBV27	NA	TRBJ1-1	CASSSSPAIDKAFF	TGTGCCAGCAGTTCGTCACCGGCGATAGACAAAGCTTTCTTT
NA	TRBV12-3/TRBV12-4	NA	TRBJ2-7	CASSFSLYEQYF	TGTGCCAGCAGTTTTTCCCTTTACGAGCAGTACTTC
NA	TRBV6-2/TRBV6-3	NA	TRBJ1-6	CASSYILGGQVSNYNSPLHF	TGTGCCAGCAGTTACATACTCGGTGGTCAGGTGTCTAACTATAATTCACCCCTCCACTTT
NA	TRBV3-1/TRBV3-2	NA	TRBJ2-3	CASSHGTGGIRDTQYF	TGTGCCAGCAGCCATGGAACGGGGGGCATAAGGGATACGCAGTATTTT
NA	TRBV3-1/TRBV3-2	TRBD1	TRBJ1-1	CASSLEGQGDTEAFF	TGTGCCAGCAGCCTCGAGGGACAGGGGGACACTGAAGCTTTCTTT
NA	TRBV3-1/TRBV3-2	TRBD1	TRBJ1-1	CASSQWGQGISPKAFF	TGTGCCAGCAGCCAGTGGGGACAGGGCATTTCACCTAAAGCTTTCTTT
NA	TRBV11-2	NA	TRBJ1-1	CASSLGRGIMNTEAFF	TGTGCCAGCAGCTTAGGTCGGGGGATTATGAACACTGAAGCTTTCTTT
NA	TRBV29-1	NA	TRBJ1-1	CSVDRGWTEAFF	TGCAGCGTTGATAGGGGCTGGACTGAAGCTTTCTTT
few	TRBV7-2	NA	TRBJ2-1	CASSQDGPLREQFF	TGTGCCAGCAGCCAAGACGGTCCACTACGGGAGCAGTTCTTC
once	TRBV7-6	TRBD2	TRBJ2-7	CASSLYLSGTSGSSYEQYF	TGTGCCAGCAGCTTATATCTTTCTGGCACTAGCGGAAGCTCCTACGAGCAGTACTTC
NA	TRBV6-6	TRBD2	TRBJ2-1	CASSTGLAVYNEQFF	TGTGCCAGCAGCACGGGACTAGCGGTTTACAATGAGCAGTTCTTC
NA	TRBV6-5	TRBD2	TRBJ2-7	CASSLGTTYEQYF	TGTGCCAGCAGCCTCGGGACTACCTACGAGCAGTACTTC
NA	TRBV7-2	TRBD1	TRBJ1-2	CASSSQGAGVDGYTF	TGTGCCAGCAGCTCTCAGGGGGCGGGAGTAGATGGCTACACCTTC
once	TRBV5-6	TRBD1	TRBJ2-7	CASSFGTGGEQYF	TGTGCCAGCAGCTTTGGGACAGGAGGCGAGCAGTACTTC
NA	TRBV4-1	NA	TRBJ2-5	CASSHPNAREGTQYF	TGCGCCAGCAGCCATCCTAACGCCCGGGAAGGGACCCAGTACTTC
NA	TRBV2	TRBD1	TRBJ1-2	CASSSGQGVGYTF	TGTGCCAGCAGTTCCGGACAGGGAGTAGGCTACACCTTC
NA	TRBV4-1	NA	TRBJ1-5	CASTTEEGGNQPQHF	TGCGCCAGCACCACGGAGGAGGGCGGGAATCAGCCCCAGCATTTT
once	TRBV4-1	NA	TRBJ1-3	CASSQDGQGGNTIYF	TGCGCCAGCAGCCAAGATGGGCAGGGAGGAAACACCATATATTTT
NA	TRBV7-9	TRBD2	TRBJ2-1	CASSLSSGGVDEQFF	TGTGCCAGCAGCTTATCCAGCGGGGGTGTGGATGAGCAGTTCTTC
NA	TRBV14	NA	TRBJ1-2	CASSRGFNYGYTF	TGTGCCAGCAGCCGAGGGTTTAACTATGGCTACACCTTC
NA	TRBV10-2	TRBD1	TRBJ1-1	CASRGQGPEAFF	TGCGCCAGCAGGGGACAGGGCCCTGAAGCTTTCTTT
once	TRBV19	NA	TRBJ2-7	CASSLSGTPLYEQYF	TGTGCCAGTAGCCTCTCCGGGACACCGCTCTACGAGCAGTACTTC
NA	TRBV4-3	NA	TRBJ1-6	CASSLSGGGKASPLHF	TGCGCCAGCAGCCTCAGTGGGGGAGGGAAGGCTTCACCCCTCCACTTT
NA	TRBV18	TRBD1	TRBJ1-5	CASSPERTGGQPQHF	TGTGCCAGCTCACCCGAACGGACAGGGGGGCAGCCCCAGCATTTT
NA	TRBV20-1	NA	TRBJ1-1	CSARGTFHTFF	TGCAGTGCTAGGGGGACATTTCATACTTTCTTT
NA	TRBV3-1/TRBV3-2	NA	TRBJ2-1	CASSQVEGALNEQFF	TGTGCCAGCAGCCAAGTCGAAGGGGCTCTGAATGAGCAGTTCTTC
once	TRBV5-5	TRBD1	TRBJ2-4	CASSYRQGTKNIQYF	TGTGCCAGCAGCTACAGACAGGGGACCAAAAACATTCAGTACTTC
NA	TRBV9	TRBD1	TRBJ1-5	CASSVGDRGVDRNQPQHF	TGTGCCAGCAGCGTAGGGGACAGGGGGGTAGATCGCAATCAGCCCCAGCATTTT
NA	TRBV3-1/TRBV3-2	TRBD1	TRBJ1-3	CASRTDRVGVDTIYF	TGTGCCAGCAGGACCGACAGGGTTGGGGTCGACACCATATATTTT
NA	TRBV7-9	NA	TRBJ1-1	CASSSQPGLNTEAFF	TGTGCCAGCAGCTCCCAGCCGGGATTGAACACTGAAGCTTTCTTT
NA	TRBV11-3	TRBD1	TRBJ2-7	CASSQEQRTGPFSYEQYF	TGTGCCAGCAGCCAAGAACAACGGACAGGCCCATTCTCCTACGAGCAGTACTTC
NA	TRBV19	NA	TRBJ2-1	CASGPDSYNEQFF	TGTGCCAGTGGGCCGGACAGCTACAATGAGCAGTTCTTC
NA	TRBV6-5	NA	TRBJ2-7	CASSSLYGEQYF	TGTGCCAGCAGTTCCCTTTACGGCGAGCAGTACTTC